These T cell receptor beta chains were read from a single sample in a study of blood T cell repertoires in COVID-19. Libraries were prepared by immunoSEQ multiplex PCR; TCRdb keeps only in-frame clonotypes and omits some of them. Of about 98,000 clones listed, around 82% are singletons. The source material was peripheral blood. The receptors come from a man in his 70s with active or convalescent COVID-19. Each CDR3 is given with its conserved first and last residue. The D gene is left open where the match is weak. Rows may omit the clone size; those that give it use once, few, many or a size class.

j_call: TRBJ2-1; d_call: .; v_call: TRBV3-1/TRBV3-2; clone_size: .; cdr3_nt: TGTGCCAGCAGCCACTATACGAGCAATGAGCAGTTCTTC; cdr3_aa: CASSHYTSNEQFF
j_call: TRBJ2-7; d_call: .; v_call: TRBV20-1; clone_size: .; cdr3_nt: TGCAGTGCCGATACAGGGAACGAGCAGTACTTC; cdr3_aa: CSADTGNEQYF
j_call: TRBJ2-2; d_call: .; v_call: TRBV7-3; clone_size: .; cdr3_nt: TGTGCCAGCAGCTTAACGCTGGGCAGGGGGGACACCGGGGAGCTGTTTTTT; cdr3_aa: CASSLTLGRGDTGELFF
j_call: TRBJ2-5; d_call: TRBD1; v_call: TRBV5-1; clone_size: few; cdr3_nt: TGCGCCAGCAGCTTGGCCGGACAGGGGATGGGAGAGACCCAGTACTTC; cdr3_aa: CASSLAGQGMGETQYF
j_call: TRBJ1-4; d_call: .; v_call: TRBV4-1; clone_size: once; cdr3_nt: TGCGCCAGCAGCCAAGTAGTCAGGCAAACTAATGAAAAACTGTTTTTT; cdr3_aa: CASSQVVRQTNEKLFF
j_call: TRBJ2-5; d_call: TRBD1; v_call: TRBV5-1; clone_size: once; cdr3_nt: TGCGCCAGCAGCCCGGACAGGGTGACACAGACCCAGTACTTC; cdr3_aa: CASSPDRVTQTQYF
j_call: TRBJ2-2; d_call: TRBD1; v_call: TRBV7-9; clone_size: .; cdr3_nt: TGTGCCAGCAAAATTGGGACAGGGACCGGGGAGCTGTTTTTT; cdr3_aa: CASKIGTGTGELFF
j_call: TRBJ2-2; d_call: .; v_call: TRBV7-3; clone_size: .; cdr3_nt: TGTGCCAGCAGCCCAAGCGGTCTATACGGGGAGCTGTTTTTT; cdr3_aa: CASSPSGLYGELFF
j_call: TRBJ2-3; d_call: TRBD2; v_call: TRBV19; clone_size: .; cdr3_nt: TGTGCCAGTAGTATCCGCAGGGAGGGTGATACGCAGTATTTT; cdr3_aa: CASSIRREGDTQYF
j_call: TRBJ1-2; d_call: .; v_call: TRBV11-2; clone_size: .; cdr3_nt: TGTGCCAGCAGCTTACAGGACAACGCCTTCTATGGCTACACCTTC; cdr3_aa: CASSLQDNAFYGYTF
j_call: TRBJ1-1; d_call: TRBD1; v_call: TRBV19; clone_size: .; cdr3_nt: TGTGCCAGTAGTGAACAGGGGAGCACTGAAGCTTTCTTT; cdr3_aa: CASSEQGSTEAFF
j_call: TRBJ2-7; d_call: TRBD2; v_call: TRBV4-2; clone_size: .; cdr3_nt: TGTGCCAGCAGCACTAGCGGGGGTTACGAGCAGTACTTC; cdr3_aa: CASSTSGGYEQYF